This record covers a single T cell receptor beta chain. The antigen is unknown. This record comes from a study of T cell responses to AZD1222 COVID-19 vaccine. Sequenced by immunoSEQ multiplex PCR; TCRdb stores in-frame clones only, minus some. This table has roughly 200,000 clones, approximately 90% appearing once. Broader study findings: Unmutated variant regions are reportedly the target of nearly half of TCRs that are spike-specific.

There are 15 residues in the CDR3. From germline, CDR1 is LNHDA and CDR2 SQIVND (reference sequence). Between the trimmed V and J ends, which lost 7 bases and 4 bases, there was a span of 16 bases. Sample: peripheral blood, taken 28 days after the second dose of the MenACWY control vaccine. This chain uses TRBV19 with TRBJ1-4, with D perhaps TRBD1 (6 bases). This TCR derives from an adult who received the MenACWY meningococcal vaccine as a control. The CDR3 DNA follows: TGTGCCAGTACCACAGGGTCGGCTTATAATGAAAAACTGTTTTTT. Its translation is CASTTGSAYNEKLFF.